This passage covers 13 T cell receptor beta chains from one sample sequenced in a study of long-term antiretroviral therapy in people with HIV. Survey level was the resolution at which the v3.0 immunoSEQ assay ran. The protocol was immunoSEQ multiplex PCR, while the TCRdb copy is restricted to in-frame clones and leaves out a portion. The sample yields tens of thousands of clones, approximately 82% seen once. This specimen consisted of unsorted PBMCs, obtained 3 years after starting antiretroviral therapy. Source of these receptors: a man aged 50-59 years with HIV.

The chain joins TRBV2 to TRBJ1-2, with D perhaps TRBD1 (5 bases). Germline V gene data show CDR1 as SNHLY and CDR2 as FYNNEI. CDR3 length: 13 amino acids. Trimming cost V 8 bases and J 2 bases, with 12 bases left between them. The CDR3: CASGKGTNYGYTF. Written as DNA, the CDR3 is TGTGCCAGCGGGAAAGGGACGAACTATGGCTACACCTTC.

The V gene is TRBV27, the J gene TRBJ2-7; no definite D call. The germline CDR1 and CDR2 sequences are MNHEY and SMNVEV (reference sequence). This CDR3 contains 17 residues. Trimming pared 4 bases from V and 1 base from J, leaving 20 bases between. The CDR3 DNA sequence: TGTGCCAGCAGTTCTTCTTCGTGGGTTTACCCTTCCTACGAGCAGTACTTC. Its protein product is CASSSSSWVYPSYEQYF.

The J gene is TRBJ2-2, the V gene TRBV28; possible D gene TRBD2, 6 bases. Germline-derived CDR1 and CDR2 are MDHEN and SYDVKM. The CDR3 is 19 amino acids. The ends were cut back, 5 bases at V and 3 bases at J, with 25 bases in the middle. The CDR3 is CASSAPALALLGDTGELFF. CDR3 bases: TGTGCCAGCAGTGCGCCGGCGCTAGCGCTTCTCGGGGACACCGGGGAGCTGTTTTTT.

This chain connects TRBV27 to TRBJ1-2, with D possibly TRBD1 on 6 matching bases. V was shortened by 0 bases and J by 4 bases, with 15 bases between the two germline ends. The germline V gene encodes CDR1 MNHEY and CDR2 SMNVEV (reference sequence). This CDR3 spans 16 amino acids. The CDR3 DNA follows: TGTGCCAGCAGTTTATCATTTGACAGGCTTCGCTATGGCTACACCTTC. Its translation: CASSLSFDRLRYGYTF.

V and J are TRBV27 and TRBJ2-7, with D possibly called TRBD1 or TRBD2 (8 bases each). The germline CDR1 and CDR2 sequences are MNHEY and SMNVEV (reference sequence). The CDR3 extends over 16 amino acids. Trimming removed 5 bases from V and 0 bases from J, with 17 bases in between. The CDR3: CASSRGGTGSSYEQYF. In DNA, the CDR3 is TGTGCCAGCAGTCGGGGGGGGACAGGCAGCTCCTACGAGCAGTACTTC.

This clone was recorded a few times. The chain uses TRBV29-1 and TRBJ1-6, with D tentatively TRBD1 (5 bases). This CDR3 spans 14 amino acids. The germline CDR1 and CDR2 sequences are SQVTM and ANQGSEA. V was cut by 6 bases and J by 4 bases, with 13 bases left in between. Here the CDR3 reads CSVRQRLYNSPLHF. The CDR3 coding sequence is TGCAGCGTCCGACAGCGGCTTTATAATTCACCCCTCCACTTT.

The V and J genes are TRBV7-2 and TRBJ2-3; D ambiguous. The CDR3 has 14 residues. Trimming cost V 3 bases and J 1 base, with 8 bases left between them. Germline assignment: CDR1 SGHTA and CDR2 FQGNSA. The CDR3 DNA reads TGTGCCAGCAGCTTGGAAGGCCGCACAGATACGCAGTATTTT. Protein: CASSLEGRTDTQYF.

This chain joins TRBV28 and TRBJ1-4, with D unclear. The CDR3 length is 13 residues. V was shortened by 3 bases and J by 3 bases, with 5 bases between the two germline ends. From germline, CDR1 is MDHEN and CDR2 SYDVKM. The CDR3 here is CASSLRPNEKLFF. In DNA, the CDR3 is TGTGCCAGCAGTTTGCGTCCTAATGAAAAACTGTTTTTT.

J is TRBJ2-1 and V is TRBV5-1; possible D gene TRBD1, 5 bases. The germline CDR1 and CDR2 sequences are SGHRS and YFSETQ. CDR3 size: 17 residues. The V end was cut by 4 bases, the J end by 0 bases, with 17 bases between. The CDR3 coding sequence is TGCGCCAGCAGCCCTGGGGCCAGGGTCAGCTCCTACAATGAGCAGTTCTTC. Amino acid sequence: CASSPGARVSSYNEQFF.

The chain combines TRBV9 with TRBJ2-7; 8 bases map to TRBD1. The germline CDR1 and CDR2 sequences are SGDLS and YYNGEE. CDR3 size: 14 residues. Losses at the gene ends were 4 bases for V and 5 bases for J; bases not matched to a gene: 8. The DNA of the CDR3 is TGTGCCAGCAGCTCTTCAGGGGGCCTCGACGAGCAGTACTTC. Its translation: CASSSSGGLDEQYF. Full variable domain (outside the CDR3, taken from reference TRBV9 and TRBJ2-7): DSGVTQTPKHLITATGQRVTLRCSPRSGDLSVYWYQQSLDQGLQFLIQYYNGEERAKGNILERFSAQQFPDLHSELNLSSLELGDSALYFCASSSSGGLDEQYFGPGTRLTVT.

In regard to this clone: An end of the junction does not agree with germline; a read error may underlie this. The CDR3 DNA follows: TGTGCCGCCAGACAGGGTTCCCACGAGCAGTACTTC. It yields the protein CAARQGSHEQYF. The chain joins TRBV15 to TRBJ2-7; TRBD1 agrees at 7 bases. This CDR3 is built from 12 residues. The germline gives CDR1 LNHNV, CDR2 YYDKDF (reference sequence).

The chain carries TRBV5-1 and TRBJ2-7; no definite D call. The V gene's germline CDR1 is SGHRS and CDR2 YFSETQ. V was shortened by 0 bases and J by 0 bases, with 7 bases between the two germline ends. The CDR3 is 14 amino acids. CDR3 sequence: CASSLEGSSYEQYF. The DNA of the CDR3 is TGCGCCAGCAGCTTGGAGGGTAGCTCCTACGAGCAGTACTTC.

The chain recombines TRBV6-5 with TRBJ1-1, with D uncertain. Germline CDR1 MNHEY, CDR2 SVGAGI. V lost 7 bases to trimming and J lost 1 base, with 10 bases between them. The length of the CDR3 is 13 residues. The CDR3 region has the DNA TGTGCCAGCACTCATGGGAGGAACACTGAAGCTTTCTTT. Translating gives CASTHGRNTEAFF.